This entry describes one T cell receptor beta chain. Its antigen remains unidentified. An even split of each subset's genomic DNA across several immunoSEQ plates was performed. Generated by immunoSEQ multiplex PCR, the TCRdb table keeps only in-frame clones and is missing some. The sample lists about 600,000 clones; roughly four fifths were seen once. The data derive from a study of shared clonotypes between healthy human individuals. About the research overall: Ranging from 18 to 49 in age, donors were a couple of women and a few men.

In germline, CDR1 is LNHDA, CDR2 SQIVND (reference sequence). The CDR3 has 13 amino acids. Trimming stripped 2 bases from V and 0 bases from J, with 5 bases between. Study-wide points: It was expected that sequencing depth would affect clonotype sharing among donors. Limited genetic and exposure-history diversity came from having few donors.

The sample consisted of PBMCs. The clonotype comes from a middle-aged woman in good health. Some clones in this sample may be carry-over from other donors' samples. The chain has TRBV19 and TRBJ2-7, with D unclear. The CDR3 DNA follows: TGTGCCAGTAGTATAACAGCCTCCTACGAGCAGTACTTC. Protein sequence: CASSITASYEQYF.